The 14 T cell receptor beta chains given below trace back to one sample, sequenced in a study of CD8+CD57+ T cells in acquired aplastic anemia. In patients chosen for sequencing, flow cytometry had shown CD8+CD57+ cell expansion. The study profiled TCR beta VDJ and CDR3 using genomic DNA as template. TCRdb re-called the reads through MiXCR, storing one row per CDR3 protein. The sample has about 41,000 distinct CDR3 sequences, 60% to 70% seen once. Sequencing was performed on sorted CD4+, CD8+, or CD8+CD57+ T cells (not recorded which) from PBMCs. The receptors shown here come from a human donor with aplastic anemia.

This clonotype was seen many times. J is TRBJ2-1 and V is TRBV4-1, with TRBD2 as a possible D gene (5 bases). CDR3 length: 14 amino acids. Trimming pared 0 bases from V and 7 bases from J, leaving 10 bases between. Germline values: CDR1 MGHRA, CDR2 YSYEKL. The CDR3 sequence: CASSQEGSPNEQFF. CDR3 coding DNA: TGCGCCAGCAGCCAAGAAGGGAGCCCTAATGAGCAGTTCTTC.

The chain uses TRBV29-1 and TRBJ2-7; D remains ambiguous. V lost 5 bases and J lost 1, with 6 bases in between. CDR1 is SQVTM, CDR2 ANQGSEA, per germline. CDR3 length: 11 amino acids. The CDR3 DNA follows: TGCAGCGTTCAGGAGTCCTACGAGCAGTACTTC. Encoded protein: CSVQESYEQYF.

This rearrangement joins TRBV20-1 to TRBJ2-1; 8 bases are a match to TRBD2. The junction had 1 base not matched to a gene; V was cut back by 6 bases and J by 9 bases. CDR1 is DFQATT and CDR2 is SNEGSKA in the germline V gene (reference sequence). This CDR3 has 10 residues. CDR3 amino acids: CSAGRGEQFF. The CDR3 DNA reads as TGCAGTGCCGGGAGGGGTGAGCAGTTCTTC.

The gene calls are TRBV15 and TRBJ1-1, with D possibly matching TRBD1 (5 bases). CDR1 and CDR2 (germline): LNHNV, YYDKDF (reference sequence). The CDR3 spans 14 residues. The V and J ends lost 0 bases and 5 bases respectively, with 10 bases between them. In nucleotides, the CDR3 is TGTGCCACCAGCAGAGAGGGGGGGAGAACTGAAGCTTTCTTT. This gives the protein CATSREGGRTEAFF.

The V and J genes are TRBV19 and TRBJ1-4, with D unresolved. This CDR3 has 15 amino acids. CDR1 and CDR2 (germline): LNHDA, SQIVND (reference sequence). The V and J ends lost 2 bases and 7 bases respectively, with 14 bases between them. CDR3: CASSIRTSLGEKLFF. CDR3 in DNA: TGTGCCAGTAGTATACGGACCAGCCTGGGTGAAAAACTGTTTTTT.

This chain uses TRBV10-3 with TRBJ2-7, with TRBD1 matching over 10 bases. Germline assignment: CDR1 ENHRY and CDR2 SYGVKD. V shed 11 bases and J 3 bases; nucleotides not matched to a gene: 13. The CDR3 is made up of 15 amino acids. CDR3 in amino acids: CAVRQGADYNYEQYF. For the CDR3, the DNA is TGTGCCGTCCGACAGGGGGCAGATTACAACTACGAGCAGTACTTC.

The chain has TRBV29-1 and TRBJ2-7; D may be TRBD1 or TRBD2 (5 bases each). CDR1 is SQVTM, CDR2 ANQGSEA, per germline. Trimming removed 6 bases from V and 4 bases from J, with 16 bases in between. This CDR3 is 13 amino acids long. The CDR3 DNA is TGCAGCGTGAGGGACGGGGTTCGATACGAGCAGTACTTC. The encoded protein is CSVRDGVRYEQYF.

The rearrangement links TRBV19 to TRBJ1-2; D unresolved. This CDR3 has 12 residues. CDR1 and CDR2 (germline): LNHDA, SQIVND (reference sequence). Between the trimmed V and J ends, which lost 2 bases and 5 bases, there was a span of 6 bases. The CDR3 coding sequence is TGTGCCAGTAGTATACCAGAATATGGCTACACCTTC. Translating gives CASSIPEYGYTF. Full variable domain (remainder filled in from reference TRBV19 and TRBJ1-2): DGGITQSPKYLFRKEGQNVTLSCEQNLNHDAMYWYRQDPGQGLRLIYYSQIVNDFQKGDIAEGYSVSREKKESFPLTVTSAQKNPTAFYLCASSIPEYGYTFGSGTRLTVV.

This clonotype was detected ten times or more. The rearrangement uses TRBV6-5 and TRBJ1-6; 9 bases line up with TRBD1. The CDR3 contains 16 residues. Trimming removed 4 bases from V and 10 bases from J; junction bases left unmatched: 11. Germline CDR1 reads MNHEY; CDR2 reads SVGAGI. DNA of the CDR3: TGTGCCAGCAGTTCGGGGGACAGGGACCAGGTATCACCCCTCCACTTT. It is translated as CASSSGDRDQVSPLHF.

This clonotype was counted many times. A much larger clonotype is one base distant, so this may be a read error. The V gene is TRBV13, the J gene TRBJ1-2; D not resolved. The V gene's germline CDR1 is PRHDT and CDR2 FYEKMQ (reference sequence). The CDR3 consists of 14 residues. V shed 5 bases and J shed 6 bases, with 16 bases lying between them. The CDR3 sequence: CASSHVPLGHGYTF. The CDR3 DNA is TGTGCCAGCAGCCACGTCCCACTCGGCCATGGCTACACCTTC.

CDR3: CATSVQGNDGYTF. In DNA form, the CDR3 reads TGTGCCACCAGTGTACAGGGGAATGATGGCTACACCTTC. The rearrangement uses TRBV24-1 and TRBJ1-2; TRBD1 aligns across 7 bases. This CDR3 has 13 amino acids. Germline V gene data show CDR1 as KGHDR and CDR2 as SFDVKD. The ends lost 5 bases at V and 6 bases at J; junction bases unmatched: 5.

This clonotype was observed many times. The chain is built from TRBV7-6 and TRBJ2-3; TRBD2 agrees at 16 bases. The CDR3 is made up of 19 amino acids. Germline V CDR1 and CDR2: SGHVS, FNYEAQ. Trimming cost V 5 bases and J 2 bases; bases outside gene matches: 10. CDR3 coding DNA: TGTGCCAGCAGCACGAAGCCTGGGACTAGCGGGGGGGCCACAGATACGCAGTATTTT. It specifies CASSTKPGTSGGATDTQYF. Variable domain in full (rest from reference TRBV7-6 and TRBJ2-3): GAGVSQSPRYKVTKRGQDVALRCDPISGHVSLYWYRQALGQGPEFLTYFNYEAQQDKSGLPNDRFSAERPEGSISTLTIQRTEQRDSAMYRCASSTKPGTSGGATDTQYFGPGTRLTVL.

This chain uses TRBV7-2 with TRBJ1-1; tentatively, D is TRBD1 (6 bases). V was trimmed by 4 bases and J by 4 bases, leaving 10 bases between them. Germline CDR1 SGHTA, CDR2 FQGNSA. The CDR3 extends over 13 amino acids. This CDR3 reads CASSSTGRTEAFF. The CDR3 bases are TGTGCCAGCAGCTCAACAGGGCGCACTGAAGCTTTCTTT.

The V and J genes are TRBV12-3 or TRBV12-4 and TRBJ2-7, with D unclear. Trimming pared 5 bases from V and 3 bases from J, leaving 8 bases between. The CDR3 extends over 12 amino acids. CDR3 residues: CASSVTHYEQYF. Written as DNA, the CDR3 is TGTGCCAGCAGTGTCACCCACTACGAGCAGTACTTC.